Shown below are 5 T cell receptor beta chains from a single sample sequenced in a study of identical twins. TCRdb re-analysed the 5' RACE reads in MiXCR, keeping a single row per CDR3 protein. The sample contains 500,000 to 650,000 distinct CDR3 sequences, about 22% of which appear only once. This sample was also put to use in a study of yellow fever vaccine responses in identical twins.

Source material: CD4+ T cells sorted from blood. These receptor sequences come from a woman aged 18-35 years in good health.

The genes are TRBV12-3 or TRBV12-4 and TRBJ2-5, with D tentatively TRBD2 (6 bases). The CDR3 loop spans 12 amino acids. Trimming stripped 8 bases from V and 5 bases from J, with 12 bases between. The CDR3 reads CASQRGGETQYF. The CDR3 coding sequence is TGTGCCAGCCAACGGGGAGGCGAGACCCAGTACTTC.

The CDR3 loop is CASSPGRSGQGAGDTQYF. The CDR3 nucleotides are TGCGCCAGCAGCCCCGGCCGTTCCGGACAGGGGGCGGGAGATACGCAGTATTTT. The chain has TRBV5-1 and TRBJ2-3; 11 bases fit TRBD1. CDR3 length: 18 amino acids. V shed 4 bases, J shed 5 bases, and the junction held 15 bases outside the gene matches. Germline CDR1 reads SGHRS; CDR2 reads YFSETQ.

Only a few counts were recorded for this clonotype. The chain uses TRBV11-2 and TRBJ1-1; 7 nucleotides match TRBD1. CDR1 and CDR2 (germline): SGHAT, FQNNGV. V lost 5 bases to trimming and J lost 3 bases; unmatched junction nucleotides: 9. The CDR3 sequence is 15 residues long. CDR3 coding DNA: TGTGCCAGCAGCCCCCGACAGGGATGGGACACTGAAGCTTTCTTT. This sequence encodes CASSPRQGWDTEAFF. The variable domain in full, completed from reference TRBV11-2 and TRBJ1-1, reads EAGVAQSPRYKIIEKRQSVAFWCNPISGHATLYWYQQILGQGPKLLIQFQNNGVVDDSQLPKDRFSAERLKGVDSTLKIQPAKLEDSAVYLCASSPRQGWDTEAFFGQGTRLTVV.

The J gene is TRBJ2-1, the V gene TRBV6-5; 14 nucleotides align to TRBD2. The CDR3 has 17 amino acids. Germline V CDR1 and CDR2: MNHEY, SVGAGI. Trimming at V came to 2 bases and at J to 4 bases, leaving 4 bases not matched to a gene. The CDR3 bases are TGTGCCAGCAGTTACGGGACTAGCGGGAGTCAATACAATGAGCAGTTCTTC. Translated: CASSYGTSGSQYNEQFF.

The chain couples TRBV12-3 or TRBV12-4 to TRBJ2-4, with D perhaps being TRBD1 or TRBD2 (6 bases each). The length of the CDR3 is 14 residues. V was clipped by 6 bases and J by 8 bases, with 17 bases between them. This CDR3 reads CASRPTGASDIQYF. CDR3 bases: TGTGCCAGCAGACCGACGGGGGCGTCTGACATTCAGTACTTC.